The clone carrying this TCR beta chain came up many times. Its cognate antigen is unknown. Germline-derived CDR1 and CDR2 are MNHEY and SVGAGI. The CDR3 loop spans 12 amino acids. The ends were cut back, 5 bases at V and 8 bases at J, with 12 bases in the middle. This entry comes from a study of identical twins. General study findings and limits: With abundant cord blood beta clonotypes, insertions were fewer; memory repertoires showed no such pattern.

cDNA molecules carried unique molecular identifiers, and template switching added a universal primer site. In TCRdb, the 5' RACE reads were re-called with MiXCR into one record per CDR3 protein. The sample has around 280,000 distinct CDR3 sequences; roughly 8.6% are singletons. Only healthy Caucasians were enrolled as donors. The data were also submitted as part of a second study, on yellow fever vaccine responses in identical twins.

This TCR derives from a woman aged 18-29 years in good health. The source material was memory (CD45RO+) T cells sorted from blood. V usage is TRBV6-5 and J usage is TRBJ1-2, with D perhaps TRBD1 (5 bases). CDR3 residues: CASSTRERGYTF. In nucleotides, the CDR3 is TGTGCCAGCAGTACCAGGGAGAGAGGCTACACCTTC.